The clone carrying this T cell receptor beta chain has ten or more counts. The antigen remains unidentified. This record belongs to a study of breast tumors, draining lymph nodes, adjacent tissues. Study results and caveats: Data only fit, rather than demonstrated, lymph node origin of most tumor T cells. Findings are consistent with lymph node origin and intratumoral expansion of most tumor T cells.

Looked up from germline, CDR1 is SGHTS and CDR2 is YDEGEE. With 0 bases clipped from V and 5 bases from J, the junction kept 4 bases outside the gene matches. There are 15 residues in the CDR3. Samples came from axillary lymph nodes draining the breast cancer. A single record per CDR3 protein comes from TCRdb applying MiXCR to the multiplex PCR reads. The table has a few hundred thousand distinct CDR3 sequences, nearly 35% seen once. The receptor's source is a female donor with breast cancer. Some clones in this sample may be carry-over from other donors' samples. Sequencing was carried out using axillary lymph node tissue. The V call is TRBV5-8, the J call TRBJ1-5, with 8 positions matching TRBD1. The CDR3 sequence: CASSLEGTGYQPQHF. Written as DNA, the CDR3 is TGTGCCAGCAGCTTGGAGGGGACAGGATATCAGCCCCAGCATTTT.